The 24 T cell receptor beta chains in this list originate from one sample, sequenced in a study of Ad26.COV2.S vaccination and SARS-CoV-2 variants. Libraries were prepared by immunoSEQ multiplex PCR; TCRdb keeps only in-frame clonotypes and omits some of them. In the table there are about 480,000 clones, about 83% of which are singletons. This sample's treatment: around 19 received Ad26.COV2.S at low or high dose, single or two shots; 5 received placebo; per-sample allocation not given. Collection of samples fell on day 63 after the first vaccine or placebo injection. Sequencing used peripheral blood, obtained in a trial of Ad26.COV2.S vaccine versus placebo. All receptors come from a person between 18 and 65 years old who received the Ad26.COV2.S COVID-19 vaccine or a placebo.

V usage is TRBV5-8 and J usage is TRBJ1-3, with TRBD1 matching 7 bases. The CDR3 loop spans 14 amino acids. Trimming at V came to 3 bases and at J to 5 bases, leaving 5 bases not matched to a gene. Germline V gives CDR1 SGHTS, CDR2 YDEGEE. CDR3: CASSYRTGRNTIYF. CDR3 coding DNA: TGTGCCAGCAGCTACCGGACAGGACGAAACACCATATATTTT.

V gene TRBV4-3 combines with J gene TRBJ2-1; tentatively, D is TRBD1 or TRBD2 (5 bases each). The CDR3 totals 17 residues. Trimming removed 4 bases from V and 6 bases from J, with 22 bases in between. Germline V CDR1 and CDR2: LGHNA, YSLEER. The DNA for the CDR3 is TGCGCCAGCAGCCCTCGACTGCAGGGAGTCAAGGTCAATGAGCAGTTCTTC. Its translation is CASSPRLQGVKVNEQFF.

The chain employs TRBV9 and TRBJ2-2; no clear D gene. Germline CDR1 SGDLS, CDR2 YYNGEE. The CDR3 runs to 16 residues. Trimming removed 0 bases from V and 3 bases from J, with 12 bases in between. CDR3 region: CASSVATNPYTGELFF. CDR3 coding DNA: TGTGCCAGCAGCGTAGCTACCAACCCTTACACCGGGGAGCTGTTTTTT.

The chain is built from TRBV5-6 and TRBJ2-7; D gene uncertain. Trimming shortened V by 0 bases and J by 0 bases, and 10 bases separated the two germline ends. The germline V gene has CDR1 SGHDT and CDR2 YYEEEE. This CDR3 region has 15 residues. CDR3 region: CASSLGLVSSYEQYF. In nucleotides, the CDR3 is TGTGCCAGCAGCTTGGGACTCGTGAGCTCCTACGAGCAGTACTTC.

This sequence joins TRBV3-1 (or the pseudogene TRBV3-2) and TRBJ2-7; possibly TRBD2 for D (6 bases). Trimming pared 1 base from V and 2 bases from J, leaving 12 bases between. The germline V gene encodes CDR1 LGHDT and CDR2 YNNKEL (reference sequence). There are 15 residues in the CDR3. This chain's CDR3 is CASSQAPGGTYEQYF. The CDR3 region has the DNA TGTGCCAGCAGCCAAGCCCCAGGAGGGACCTACGAGCAGTACTTC.

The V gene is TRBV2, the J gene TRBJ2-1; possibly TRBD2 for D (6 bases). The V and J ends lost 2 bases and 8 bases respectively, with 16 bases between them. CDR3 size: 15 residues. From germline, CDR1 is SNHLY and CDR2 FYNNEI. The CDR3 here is CASSELPGVRDEQFF. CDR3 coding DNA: TGTGCCAGCAGTGAACTCCCGGGAGTAAGGGATGAGCAGTTCTTC.

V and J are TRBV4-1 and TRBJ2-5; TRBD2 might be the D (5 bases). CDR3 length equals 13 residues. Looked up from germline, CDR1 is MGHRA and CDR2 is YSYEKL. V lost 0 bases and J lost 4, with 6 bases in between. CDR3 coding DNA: TGCGCCAGCAGCCAAGATGCGGGAGAGACCCAGTACTTC. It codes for CASSQDAGETQYF.

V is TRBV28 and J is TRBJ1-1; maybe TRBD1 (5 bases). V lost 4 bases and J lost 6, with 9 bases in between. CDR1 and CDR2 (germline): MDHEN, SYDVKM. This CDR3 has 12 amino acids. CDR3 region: CASSSPGPEAFF. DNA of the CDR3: TGTGCCAGCAGTTCACCAGGGCCTGAAGCTTTCTTT.

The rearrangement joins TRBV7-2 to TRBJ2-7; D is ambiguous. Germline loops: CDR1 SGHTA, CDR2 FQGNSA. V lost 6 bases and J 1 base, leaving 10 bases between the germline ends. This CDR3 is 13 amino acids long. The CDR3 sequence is CASSNPTSYEQYF. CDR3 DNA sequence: TGTGCCAGCAGTAATCCTACTTCCTACGAGCAGTACTTC.

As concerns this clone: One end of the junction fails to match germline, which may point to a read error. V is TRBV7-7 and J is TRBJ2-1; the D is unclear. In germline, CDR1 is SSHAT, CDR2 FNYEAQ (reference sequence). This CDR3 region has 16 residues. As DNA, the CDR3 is TGTGCTAGCAGCCCCTCAGACGGTAATTTCGTCGATGAGCAGTTCTTC. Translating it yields CASSPSDGNFVDEQFF. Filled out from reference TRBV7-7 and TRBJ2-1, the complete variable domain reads GAGVSQSPRYKVTKRGQDVTLRCDPISSHATLYWYQQALGQGPEFLTYFNYEAQPDKSGLPSDRFSAERPEGSISTLTIQRTEQRDSAMYRCASSPSDGNFVDEQFFGPGTRLTVL.

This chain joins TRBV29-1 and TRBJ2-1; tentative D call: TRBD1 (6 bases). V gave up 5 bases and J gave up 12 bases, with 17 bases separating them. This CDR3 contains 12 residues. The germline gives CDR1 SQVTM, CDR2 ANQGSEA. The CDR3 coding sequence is TGCAGCGTTTTGGGGGCAGGTTTCGGGCAGTTCTTC. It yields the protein CSVLGAGFGQFF.

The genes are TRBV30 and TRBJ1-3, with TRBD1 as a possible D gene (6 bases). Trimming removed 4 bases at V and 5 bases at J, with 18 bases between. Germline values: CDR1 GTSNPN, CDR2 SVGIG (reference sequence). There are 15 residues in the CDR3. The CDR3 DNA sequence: TGTGCCTGGACCCCGGGGGCCCAGAATCGAAACACCATATATTTT. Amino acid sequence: CAWTPGAQNRNTIYF.

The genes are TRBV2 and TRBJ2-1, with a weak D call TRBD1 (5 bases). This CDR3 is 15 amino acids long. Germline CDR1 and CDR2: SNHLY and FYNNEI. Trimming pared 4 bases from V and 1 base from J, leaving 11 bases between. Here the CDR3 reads CASSARQKSYNEQFF. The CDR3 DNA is TGTGCCAGCAGTGCGAGACAGAAATCCTACAATGAGCAGTTCTTC.

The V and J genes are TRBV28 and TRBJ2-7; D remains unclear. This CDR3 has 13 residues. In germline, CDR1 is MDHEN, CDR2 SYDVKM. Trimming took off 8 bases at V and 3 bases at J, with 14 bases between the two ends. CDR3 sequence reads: CASSGPPNYEQYF. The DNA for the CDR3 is TGTGCCAGCTCTGGCCCCCCCAACTACGAGCAGTACTTC.

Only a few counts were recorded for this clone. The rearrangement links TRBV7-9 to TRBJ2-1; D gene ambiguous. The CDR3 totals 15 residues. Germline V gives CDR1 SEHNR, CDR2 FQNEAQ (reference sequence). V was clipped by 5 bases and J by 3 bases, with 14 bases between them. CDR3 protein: CASSPPRANYNEQFF. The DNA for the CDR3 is TGTGCCAGCAGCCCGCCCCGGGCCAACTACAATGAGCAGTTCTTC.

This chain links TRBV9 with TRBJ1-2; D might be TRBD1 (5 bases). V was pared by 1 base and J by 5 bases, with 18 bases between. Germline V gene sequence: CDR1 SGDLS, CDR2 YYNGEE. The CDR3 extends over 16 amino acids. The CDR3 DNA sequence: TGTGCCAGCAGCGTATTTGATCGGGCAGGGAAGTATGGCTACACCTTC. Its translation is CASSVFDRAGKYGYTF.

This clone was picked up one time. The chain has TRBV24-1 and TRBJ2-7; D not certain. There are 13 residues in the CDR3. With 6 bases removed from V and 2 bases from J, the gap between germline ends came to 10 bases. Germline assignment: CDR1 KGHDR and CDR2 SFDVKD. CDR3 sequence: CATSPGGTYEQYF. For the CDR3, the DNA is TGTGCCACCAGTCCAGGCGGAACCTACGAGCAGTACTTC.

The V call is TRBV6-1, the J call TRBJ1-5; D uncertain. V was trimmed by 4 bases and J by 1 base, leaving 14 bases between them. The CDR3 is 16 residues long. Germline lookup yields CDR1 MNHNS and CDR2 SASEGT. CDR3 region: CASSVIARVSNQPQHF. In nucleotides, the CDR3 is TGTGCCAGCAGTGTTATAGCCCGGGTGAGCAATCAGCCCCAGCATTTT.

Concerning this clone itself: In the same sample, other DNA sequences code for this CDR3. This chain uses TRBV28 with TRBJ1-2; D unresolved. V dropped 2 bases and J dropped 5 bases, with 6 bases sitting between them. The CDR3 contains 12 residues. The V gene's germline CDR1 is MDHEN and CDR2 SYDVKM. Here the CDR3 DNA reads TGTGCCAGCAGTTTACCGGGGTATGGCTACACCTTC. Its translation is CASSLPGYGYTF.

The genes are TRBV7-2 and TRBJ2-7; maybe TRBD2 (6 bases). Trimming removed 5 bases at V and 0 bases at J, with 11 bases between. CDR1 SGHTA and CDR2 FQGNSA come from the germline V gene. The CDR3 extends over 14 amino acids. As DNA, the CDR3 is TGTGCCAGCAGCAAGGACTACCGCTCCTACGAGCAGTACTTC. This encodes CASSKDYRSYEQYF.

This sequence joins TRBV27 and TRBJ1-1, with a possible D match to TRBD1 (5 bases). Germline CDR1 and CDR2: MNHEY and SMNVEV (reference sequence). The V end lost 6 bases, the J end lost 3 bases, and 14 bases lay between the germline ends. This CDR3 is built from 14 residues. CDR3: CASRSLTAHTEAFF. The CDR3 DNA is TGTGCCAGCAGAAGCCTGACAGCTCACACTGAAGCTTTCTTT.

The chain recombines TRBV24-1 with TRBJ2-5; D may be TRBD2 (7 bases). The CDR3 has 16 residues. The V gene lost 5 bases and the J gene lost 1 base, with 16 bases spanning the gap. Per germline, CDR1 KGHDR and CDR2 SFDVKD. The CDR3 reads CATSGGGQTTQETQYF. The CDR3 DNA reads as TGTGCCACCAGTGGGGGGGGGCAGACCACCCAAGAGACCCAGTACTTC.

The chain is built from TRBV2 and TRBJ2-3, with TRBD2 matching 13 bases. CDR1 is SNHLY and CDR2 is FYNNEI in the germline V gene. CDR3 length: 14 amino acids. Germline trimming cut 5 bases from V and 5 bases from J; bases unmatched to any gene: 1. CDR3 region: CASSRTSGRDTQYF. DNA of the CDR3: TGTGCCAGCAGTAGGACTAGCGGGAGAGATACGCAGTATTTT.

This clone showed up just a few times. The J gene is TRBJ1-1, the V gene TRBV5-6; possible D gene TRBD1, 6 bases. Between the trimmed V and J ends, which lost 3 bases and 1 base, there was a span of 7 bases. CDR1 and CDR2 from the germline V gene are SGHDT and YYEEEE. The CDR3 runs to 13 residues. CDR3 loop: CASSWGQNTEAFF. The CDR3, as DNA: TGTGCCAGCAGCTGGGGACAGAACACTGAAGCTTTCTTT.